The T cell receptor beta chain described here comes from a study of cytomegalovirus exposure and HLA in healthy donors (dated 2017 in TCRdb). Context from the whole study: According to an earlier analysis of 450 to 650 of the donors, about 179 million T cells yielded 100 million or so unique TCR beta sequences and around 280 Gb of sequence data. About 320 gigabases of sequencing data and some 85 million unique TCR sequences were included in an early release covering about 700 HLA-typed donors. The genetic ancestry cluster associated with self-reported Caucasian donors included 65% to 90% of the 398 genotyped donors. The study was designed to test whether signatures of past pathogen exposure could be identified by cataloging public T cell receptors. The study profiled the T cell repertoires of more than 500 subjects by immunosequencing and related them to cytomegalovirus serostatus. A separate validation cohort of more than 100 different subjects was used in addition to the roughly 670-subject first cohort. To predict cytomegalovirus infection status, the study brought together high-throughput TCR immunosequencing, statistical association of individual TCRs with disease status, and machine learning. A later analysis re-analyzed previously published TCR beta repertoires from 660 or so donors and added high-resolution HLA genotyping to study TCR occurrence patterns. Rather than using new phenotypic data, the later analysis identified candidate immune exposures from TCR beta sequences and from how often those sequences occurred across donors. An earlier analysis of about 620 of the donors applied high-throughput TCR beta sequencing to assess whether each TCR beta V gene segment acted as functional or pseudogenic. Donor age, sex, ethnicity and CMV serostatus were compiled alongside the repertoire data. In a later genetic analysis, genome-wide SNP genotypes for about three fifths of the roughly 670 donors were used, and that subset was treated as a discovery cohort. Every repertoire in the discovery cohort had been generated on one and the same sequencing platform. Both class I and class II loci were covered by HLA typing, at four-digit resolution. The number of typed donors differed by locus: about 620-640 for A, B, C, DRB1 and DQB1; some 500 for DQA1; approximately 600 for DPA1; and around 470 for DPB1. Four to six DR-DQ haplotypes were handled as single units for association and clustering, since linkage in the cohort was strong. Across approximately 400 genotyped donors of the cohort, an average of about 220,000 unique TCR beta nucleotide sequences per donor were sequenced, and roughly a sixth of those sequences were non-productive. Summary of the overall study and its limitations: In a later analysis, HLA-associated TCR beta chains were found to be more clonally expanded and to have lower generation probabilities than equally common non-associated chains. A group of highly shared sequence variants was considered likely to be a technical artifact of the sequencing pipeline. CMV serostatus was the only immune exposure information available for the cohort. In both the original and validation cohorts, the classifier was reported to diagnose cytomegalovirus status with high specificity and sensitivity. A later analysis reported that several top co-occurrence clusters appeared linked to parvovirus B19, influenza, CMV and Epstein-Barr virus. HLA typing was unavailable for some donors at each locus, so association tests used only the typed subset. A later analysis associated 15,000 or so TCR beta sequences with specific HLA alleles at a false discovery rate of 0.05. The cohort was sequenced for TCR beta chains only, and without alpha or paired-chain data the features that could be detected were limited. A further reported finding was that TCR beta sequences accurately predicted the HLA-A and HLA-B alleles for most subjects in the first cohort. When HLA alleles, especially DR and DQ, strongly co-occurred, attributing TCR associations to individual alleles was difficult. According to a later analysis, TCR association rates differed among HLA loci, with DRB1 alleles showing the most associated TCRs and HLA-C alleles showing the fewest. A later genetic analysis associated a missense DCLRE1C variant with V-gene and J-gene trimming of TCR beta chains, and an independent cohort replicated the association. Some IMGT-functional V segments, including TRBV6-2 and TRBV6-3, could not be distinguished by the 87-base-pair reads and were therefore excluded. Most TCR sequences were observed very rarely across donors, whereas some public TCRs were present in many individuals. In a later genetic analysis, fewer N-insertions in productive TCRs were reported among donors in an Asian-associated ancestry cluster than the approximately 710-donor mean. Correlated functional status among segregating V segments might reflect linkage disequilibrium, but an unknown experimental factor could not be ruled out. The study gave a list of more than 150 TCR beta chains associated with cytomegalovirus. In vitro tests confirmed that a few of the cytomegalovirus-associated TCR beta chains recognize cytomegalovirus antigens. Broadly in line with IMGT annotations, most TCR beta V segments showed up in productive rearrangements about 87% or about 30% of the time in an earlier analysis of 450 to 750 of the donors. The presence/absence analyses assumed that sequencing depth was roughly uniform across donors, and that assumption may not be true. Most CMV-associated TCR beta chains appeared to be HLA-restricted in a later analysis, and the HLA associations seemed to be driven largely by CMV exposure. Some 16 rarely observed V segments, including chromosome 9 orphons, were excluded from the earlier analysis of 550 to 700 of the donors because counts were too low. The authors suggested that the approach could potentially be extended to other disease states and immunological phenotypes.

The germline V gene gives CDR1 as MNHEY and CDR2 as SVGAGI. The CDR3 holds 13 amino acids from the cysteine to the phenylalanine. The read is trimmed to its CDR3 DNA, 39 bases read in frame from base 1. V and J are trimmed by 6 bases and 10 bases, and the gene matches miss 8 bases of the junction. This clone has only a few counts. The clone's antigen remains unknown. Base qualities were left out, and no much larger clone turns up one base away. The library was made by the immunoSEQ multiplex PCR assay. The multiplex PCR relied on a mix of 60 forward primers for TCR Vbeta segments and 13 reverse primers for TCR Jbeta segments. Amplification of the CDR3 region of rearranged TCR beta genes was performed with a multiplex PCR assay on genomic DNA. The amplified TCR beta libraries were sequenced on the Illumina HiSeq System as 87-base-pair reads. Regarding the original processing steps: A later analysis counted around 72 million unique TCR beta chains across the 500 to 850 repertoires, and 10 million to 12 million of these chains were shared by at least two donors. Raw reads were error-corrected and collapsed into unique sequences by a nearest-neighbor algorithm in which closely related sequences were merged to remove PCR and sequencing errors. CDR3 sequences were aligned to IMGT reference sequences to assign V, D and J gene segments. For a sequence to be retained, at least a six-nucleotide match to both a V gene segment and a J gene segment was required. A rearrangement was called productive if the CDR3 had no stop codons and remained in frame with V and J, and every other rearrangement was called non-productive. CDR3 was defined according to IMGT convention as the region running from the second conserved V-encoded cysteine to the conserved J-encoded phenylalanine. In an earlier analysis of more than 550 of the donors, sequences lacking an unambiguous match to a single V gene segment were excluded. In an earlier analysis of 587 of the donors, a V segment was called functional when productive rearrangements were above 56.7%, and segregating when the standard deviation between donors exceeded 5%. A statistical classification framework was developed to diagnose cytomegalovirus status using the catalog of TCR beta chain sequences. V and J gene assignment, in a later analysis, came from comparing TCR nucleotide sequences with IMGT/GENE-DB human TR gene sequences. The TCRdist pipeline was used in a later analysis to assign CDR3 sequences and most-parsimonious VDJ recombination scenarios. In a later analysis, each TCR beta chain was defined by its CDR3 amino acid sequence together with its V-gene family, and reads without a unique V-gene family were excluded. In a later analysis, 500 to 700 highly shared, low-generation-probability nucleotide sequences were removed to address suspected cross-contamination and a sequencing artifact. In a later analysis, a clonal expansion index was calculated for each public chain from normalized within-repertoire ranks of inferred template counts. Generation probabilities in a later analysis came from a VDJ recombination model fitted to out-of-frame rearrangements, and those results were checked against IGoR. In a later analysis, TCR-TCR, TCR-HLA and TCR-CMV co-occurrence was scored with hypergeometric tests, and a repertoire-size bias correction was applied to TCR pairs. A later analysis estimated false discovery rates by permuting HLA or CMV assignments 20 times. In a later analysis, co-occurring TCRs were grouped using DBSCAN, and TCRdist sequence similarity was added for clustering within HLA-allele-positive subsets. For co-occurrence clustering, repertoires with fewer than 30,000 or more than 120,000 public chains were excluded, along with about five repertoires with anomalous nucleotide sharing. TCRdb provides this immuneACCESS table in a form limited to in-frame rearrangements. Some clones are lacking; in checked studies, under half of them reflect an unresolved V gene, and why the rest are absent is not known. V, J and clone size are those of that table, while D and trimming were read from the DNA. Within this sample are some 140,000 clones, with 75% to 85% of them counted one time only. Of the sample, about 5.6% falls within the top ten clones.

The cohort comprised around 690 healthy bone marrow donors. At the time of sampling, every cohort member was nominally healthy, though immune exposures that went unrecorded were likely present. The donor was CMV seropositive and belonged to the group of around 300 seropositive cohort members. Each donor provided a peripheral blood sample, and peripheral blood mononuclear cells were used for TCR beta sequencing. Genomic DNA extraction from the blood cell samples was performed with the Qiagen DNeasy Blood Extraction Kit. Rearrangement joined TRBV6-5 to TRBJ1-4; the junction holds 7 bases that match TRBD1. The sequenced material came from PBMCs. This sequence originates from a woman in her thirties or forties in good health and CMV-seropositive. The CDR3: CASRGQSRGKLFF. The DNA is as follows: TGTGCCAGCAGGGGACAGTCGCGGGGAAAACTGTTTTTT.